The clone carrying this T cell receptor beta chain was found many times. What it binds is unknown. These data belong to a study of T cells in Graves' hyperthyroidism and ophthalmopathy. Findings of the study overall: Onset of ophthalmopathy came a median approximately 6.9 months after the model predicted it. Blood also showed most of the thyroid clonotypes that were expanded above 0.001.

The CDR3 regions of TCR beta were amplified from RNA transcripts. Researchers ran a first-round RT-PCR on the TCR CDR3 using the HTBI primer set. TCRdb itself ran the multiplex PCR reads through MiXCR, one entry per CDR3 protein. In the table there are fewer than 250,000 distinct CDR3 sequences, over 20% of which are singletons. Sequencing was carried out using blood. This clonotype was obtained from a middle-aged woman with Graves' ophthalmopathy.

The CDR3 bases are TGTGCCACCAGTGCATCGGGAGCCCACTACGAGCAGTACTTC. Residues: CATSASGAHYEQYF. The chain is built from TRBV24-1 and TRBJ2-7; D might be TRBD2 (6 bases). V was shortened by 5 bases and J by 3 bases, with 13 bases between the two germline ends. Germline CDR1 and CDR2: KGHDR and SFDVKD. The CDR3 consists of 14 residues.